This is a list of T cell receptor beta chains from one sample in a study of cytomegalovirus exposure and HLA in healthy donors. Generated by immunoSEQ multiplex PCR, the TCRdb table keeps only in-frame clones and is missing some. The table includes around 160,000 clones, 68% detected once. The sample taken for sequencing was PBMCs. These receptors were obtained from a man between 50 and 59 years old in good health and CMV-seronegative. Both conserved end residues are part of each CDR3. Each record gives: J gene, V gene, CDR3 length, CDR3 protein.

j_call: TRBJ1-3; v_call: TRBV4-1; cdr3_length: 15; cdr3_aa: CASSQEGLSGNTIYF
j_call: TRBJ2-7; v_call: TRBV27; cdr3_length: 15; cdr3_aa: CASSFGTGDSYEQYF
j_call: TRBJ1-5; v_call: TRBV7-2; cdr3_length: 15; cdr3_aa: CASSLGQGAGQPQHF
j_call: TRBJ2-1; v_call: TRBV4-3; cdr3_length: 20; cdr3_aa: CASSPPPGLAGQSSYNEQFF
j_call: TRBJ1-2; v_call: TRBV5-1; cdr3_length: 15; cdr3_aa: CASSRDRGPGYGYTF
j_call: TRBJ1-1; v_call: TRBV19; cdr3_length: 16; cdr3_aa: CASSDRGPSKNTEAFF
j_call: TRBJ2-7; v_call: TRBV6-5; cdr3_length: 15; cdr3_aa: CASSYSKRGGGKEYF
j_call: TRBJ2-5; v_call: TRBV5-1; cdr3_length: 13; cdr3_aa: CASKRGAGETQYF
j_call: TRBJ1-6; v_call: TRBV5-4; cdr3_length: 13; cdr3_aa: CASSDDSASPLHF
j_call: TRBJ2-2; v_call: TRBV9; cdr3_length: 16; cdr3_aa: CASSVVGRGFNGELFF
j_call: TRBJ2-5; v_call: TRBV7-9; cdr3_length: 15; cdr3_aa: CASSRAAGGRETQYF
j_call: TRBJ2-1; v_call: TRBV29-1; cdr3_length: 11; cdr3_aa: CSVYRAGEQFF
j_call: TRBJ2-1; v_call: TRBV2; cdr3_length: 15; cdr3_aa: CASSEYRASYNEQFF
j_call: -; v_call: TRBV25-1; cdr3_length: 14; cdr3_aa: CASSSQGGPYEQYF
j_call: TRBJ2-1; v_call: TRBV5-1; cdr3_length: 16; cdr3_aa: CASSLAAGGPGNEQFF
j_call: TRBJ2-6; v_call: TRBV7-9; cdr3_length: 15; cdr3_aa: CASSPGGPGANVLTF
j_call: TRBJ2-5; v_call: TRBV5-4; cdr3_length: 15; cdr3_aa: CASGSGGSLEKTQYF
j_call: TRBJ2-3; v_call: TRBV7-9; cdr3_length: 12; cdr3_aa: CASSSRGTTQYF
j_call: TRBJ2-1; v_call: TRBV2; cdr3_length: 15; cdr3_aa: CASSERLAGNNEQFF
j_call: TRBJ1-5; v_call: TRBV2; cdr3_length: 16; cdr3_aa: CASRKGQGLLYQPQHF
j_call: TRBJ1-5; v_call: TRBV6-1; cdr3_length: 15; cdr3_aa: CASKTGAYSNQPQHF
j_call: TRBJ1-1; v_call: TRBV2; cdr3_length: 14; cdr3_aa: CASRSQRGPYEAFF